This T cell receptor beta chain was found in a study of blood T cell repertoires in COVID-19. Study at large: COVID-19 samples collected from the United States, Italy and Spain covered acute and convalescent phases. PBMCs, B-cell-depleted T cells, or T cells were the source of the cDNA or gDNA that made up the material.

The ends were cut back, 7 bases at V and 6 bases at J, with 14 bases in the middle. Germline loops: CDR1 SQVTM, CDR2 ANQGSEA. The CDR3 has 12 residues. Source study methods: Using reference gene primer amplification, nucleated cell counts were estimated. Method: immunoSEQ multiplex PCR; TCRdb's copy keeps in-frame clones and lacks some. From that table come the V and J calls and clone size; the DNA was used to work out D and trimming. The table includes about 60,000 clones, about 91% detected once. The sequenced sample consisted of peripheral blood. V and J are TRBV29-1 and TRBJ2-3, with D possibly being TRBD2 (6 bases). The receptor's source is a man in his 60s with acute or convalescent COVID-19. The CDR3 region is CSARSGRDTQYF. CDR3 sequence (DNA): TGCAGCGCCCGATCGGGGAGGGATACGCAGTATTTT.